The clone carrying this TCR beta chain turned up a few times. The sample is drawn from a study of T cells in Graves' hyperthyroidism and ophthalmopathy. TCR beta CDR3 region amplification was performed from RNA transcripts. The TCR CDR3 first-round RT-PCR relied on the HTBI primer set. TCRdb passed the multiplex PCR reads through MiXCR, listing each CDR3 protein once. The data contain under 400,000 distinct CDR3 sequences, around 14% of them seen just once; the ten biggest clones take up 9.2%. Germline lookup yields CDR1 MDHEN and CDR2 SYDVKM. Germline trimming cut 5 bases from V and 2 bases from J; bases unmatched to any gene: 5. The CDR3 totals 15 residues.

The chain employs TRBV28 and TRBJ2-1, with 8 bases matching TRBD2. Sequencing was performed on blood. The sequence was collected from a woman aged 18 to 35 with Graves' hyperthyroidism. The DNA of the CDR3 is TGTGCCAGCAGTCGTAGCGGGATTCCCTACAATGAGCAGTTCTTC. It translates to CASSRSGIPYNEQFF.